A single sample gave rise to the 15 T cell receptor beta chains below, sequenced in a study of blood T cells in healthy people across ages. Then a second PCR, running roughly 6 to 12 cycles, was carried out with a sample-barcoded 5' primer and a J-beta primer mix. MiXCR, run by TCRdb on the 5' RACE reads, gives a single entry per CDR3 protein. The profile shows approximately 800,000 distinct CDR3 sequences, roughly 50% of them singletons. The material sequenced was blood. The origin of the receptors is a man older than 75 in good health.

The CDR3 region is CATSDSNPAEQYF. CDR3 coding DNA: TGTGCCACCAGTGATTCGAATCCCGCCGAGCAGTACTTC. The chain carries TRBV24-1 and TRBJ2-5; no clear D gene. The J call may be incorrect, as the DNA end agrees better with TRBJ2-7. CDR1 is KGHDR and CDR2 is SFDVKD in the germline V gene. The CDR3 loop spans 13 amino acids.

The DNA for the CDR3 is TGCAGCGTCACCCCAGGGGCAGGGGGCAGAGAAACTGAAGCTTTCTTT. Translating gives CSVTPGAGGRETEAFF. V usage is TRBV29-1 and J usage is TRBJ1-1; the match to TRBD1 covers 8 bases. Germline-derived CDR1 and CDR2 are SQVTM and ANQGSEA. This CDR3 has 16 residues. Losses at the gene ends were 6 bases for V and 5 bases for J; bases not matched to a gene: 17.

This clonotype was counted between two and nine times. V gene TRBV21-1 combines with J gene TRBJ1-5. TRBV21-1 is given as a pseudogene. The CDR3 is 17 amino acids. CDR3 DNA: TGTGCCAGCAGCAATTGGAGGGACGGCGCTCAGCATCAGCCCCAGCATTTT. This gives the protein CASSNWRDGAQHQPQHF.

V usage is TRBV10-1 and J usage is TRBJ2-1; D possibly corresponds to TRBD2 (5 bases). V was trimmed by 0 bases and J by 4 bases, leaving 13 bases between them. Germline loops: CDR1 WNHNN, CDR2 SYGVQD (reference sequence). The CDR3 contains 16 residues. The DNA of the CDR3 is TGCGCCAGCAGTGAGTCAGAGGGCCACCCGTACAATGAGCAGTTCTTC. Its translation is CASSESEGHPYNEQFF.

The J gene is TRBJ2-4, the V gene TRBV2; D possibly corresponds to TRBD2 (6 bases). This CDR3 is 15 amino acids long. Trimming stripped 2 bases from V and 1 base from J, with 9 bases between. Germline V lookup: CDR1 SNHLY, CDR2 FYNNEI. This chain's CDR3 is CASSERGMAKNIQYF. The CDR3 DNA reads TGTGCCAGCAGTGAACGCGGGATGGCCAAAAACATTCAGTACTTC.

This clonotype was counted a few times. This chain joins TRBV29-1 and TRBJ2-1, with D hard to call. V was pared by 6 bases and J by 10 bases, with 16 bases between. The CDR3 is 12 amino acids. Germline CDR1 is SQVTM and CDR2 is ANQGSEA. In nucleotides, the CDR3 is TGCAGCGTCGCCGCGACCCTCGTAGAGCAGTTCTTC. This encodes CSVAATLVEQFF.

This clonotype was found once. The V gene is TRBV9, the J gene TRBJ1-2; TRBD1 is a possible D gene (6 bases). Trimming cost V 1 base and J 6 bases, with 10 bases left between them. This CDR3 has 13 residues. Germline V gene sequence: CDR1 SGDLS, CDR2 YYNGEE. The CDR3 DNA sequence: TGTGCCAGCAGCGTAACAGGGATCGATGGCTACACCTTC. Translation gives CASSVTGIDGYTF.

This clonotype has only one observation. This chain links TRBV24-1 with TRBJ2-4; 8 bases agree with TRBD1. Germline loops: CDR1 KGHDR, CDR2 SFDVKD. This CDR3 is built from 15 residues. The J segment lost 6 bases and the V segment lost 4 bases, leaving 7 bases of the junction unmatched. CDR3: CATSESGGAGNIQYF. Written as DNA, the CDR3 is TGTGCCACCAGTGAATCAGGGGGCGCAGGAAACATTCAGTACTTC.

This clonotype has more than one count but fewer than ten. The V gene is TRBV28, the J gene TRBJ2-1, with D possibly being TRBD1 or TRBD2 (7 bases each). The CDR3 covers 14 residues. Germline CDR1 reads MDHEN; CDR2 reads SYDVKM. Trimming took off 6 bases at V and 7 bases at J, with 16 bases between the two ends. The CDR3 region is CASRTAGGGNEQFF. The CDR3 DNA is TGTGCCAGCAGAACCGCAGGGGGGGGGAATGAGCAGTTCTTC.

The CDR3 reads CAISGPGQGRNTIYF. CDR3 nucleotides: TGTGCCATCAGTGGGCCGGGACAGGGCCGAAACACCATATATTTT. The chain has TRBV10-3 and TRBJ1-3, with 9 bases identical to TRBD1. The J segment lost 5 bases and the V segment lost 4 bases, leaving 6 bases of the junction unmatched. Germline V gives CDR1 ENHRY, CDR2 SYGVKD. The CDR3 totals 15 residues.

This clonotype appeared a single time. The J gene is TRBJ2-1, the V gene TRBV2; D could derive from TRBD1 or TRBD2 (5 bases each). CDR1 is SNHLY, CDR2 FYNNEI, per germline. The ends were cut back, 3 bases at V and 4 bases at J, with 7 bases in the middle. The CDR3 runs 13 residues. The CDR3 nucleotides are TGTGCCAGCAGTGAGGGGGTATACAATGAGCAGTTCTTC. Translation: CASSEGVYNEQFF.

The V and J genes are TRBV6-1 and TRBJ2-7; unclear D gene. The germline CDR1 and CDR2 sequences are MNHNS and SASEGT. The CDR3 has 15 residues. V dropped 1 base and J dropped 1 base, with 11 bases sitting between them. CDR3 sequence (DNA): TGTGCCAGCAGTGAAGGGGCGGAAAAGTCCTACGAGCAGTACTTC. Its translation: CASSEGAEKSYEQYF.

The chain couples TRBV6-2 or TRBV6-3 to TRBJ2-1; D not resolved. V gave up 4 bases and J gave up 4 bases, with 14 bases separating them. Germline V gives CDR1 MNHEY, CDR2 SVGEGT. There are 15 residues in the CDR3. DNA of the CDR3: TGTGCCAGCAGTTTAAGGACCATCCAATACAATGAGCAGTTCTTC. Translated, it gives CASSLRTIQYNEQFF.

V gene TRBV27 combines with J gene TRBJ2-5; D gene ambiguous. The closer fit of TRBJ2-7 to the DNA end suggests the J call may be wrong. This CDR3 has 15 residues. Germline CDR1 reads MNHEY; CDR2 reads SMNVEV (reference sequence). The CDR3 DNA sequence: TGTGCCAGCAGTTTGGGAAGTAAGATAGGCTACGAGCAGTACTTC. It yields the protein CASSLGSKIGYEQYF.

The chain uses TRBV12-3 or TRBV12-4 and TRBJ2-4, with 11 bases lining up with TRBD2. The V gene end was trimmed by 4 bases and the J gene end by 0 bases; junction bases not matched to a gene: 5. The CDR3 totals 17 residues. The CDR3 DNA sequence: TGTGCCAGCAGTTCCCTAGCGGGAGGTCTAGCCAAAAACATTCAGTACTTC. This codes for CASSSLAGGLAKNIQYF.